The 27 T cell receptor beta chains listed next were all sequenced from one sample in a study of T cell responses to AZD1222 COVID-19 vaccine. Only in-frame clones appear in the TCRdb table, and some are missing; sequencing was by immunoSEQ multiplex PCR. The table records fewer than 200,000 clones, 80% to 90% of them present only once. The sample in question was peripheral blood, obtained 28 days after the second dose of the MenACWY control vaccine. Every receptor here comes from an adult who received the MenACWY meningococcal vaccine as a control.

V and J are TRBV5-1 and TRBJ2-7; possible D gene TRBD1, 5 bases. CDR1 and CDR2 (germline): SGHRS, YFSETQ. Trimming left V 4 bases short and J 1 base short, with 15 bases between. CDR3 length: 15 residues. This chain's CDR3 is CASSIEAGASYEQYF. The CDR3 bases are TGCGCCAGCAGCATCGAAGCTGGGGCTTCCTACGAGCAGTACTTC.

V is TRBV12-3 or TRBV12-4 and J is TRBJ2-3, with a weak D call TRBD1 (5 bases). V lost 6 bases and J lost 4, with 11 bases in between. The CDR3 totals 13 residues. The CDR3 DNA follows: TGTGCCAGCAGCCCCCAGGGCGCAGATACGCAGTATTTT. This gives the protein CASSPQGADTQYF.

The chain employs TRBV5-1 and TRBJ2-6; D gene uncertain. CDR3 length: 18 amino acids. Germline loops: CDR1 SGHRS, CDR2 YFSETQ. V shed 4 bases and J shed 3 bases, with 20 bases lying between them. CDR3 protein: CASSRVPATLGGANVLTF. CDR3 DNA: TGCGCCAGCAGCAGGGTCCCAGCTACGCTTGGTGGGGCCAACGTCCTGACTTTC.

This clone appeared a few times. This rearrangement joins TRBV21-1 to TRBJ1-1. TRBV21-1 is described as a pseudogene. The CDR3 totals 14 residues. The CDR3 reads CASSNGGLSTEAFF. CDR3 DNA: TGTGCCAGCAGCAACGGGGGGCTGAGCACTGAAGCTTTCTTT.

The V call is TRBV5-1, the J call TRBJ2-2; TRBD2 matches at 14 bases. Germline CDR1 is SGHRS and CDR2 is YFSETQ. CDR3 length equals 16 residues. V gave up 4 bases and J gave up 5 bases; unmatched junction bases: 4. CDR3 amino acids: CASSGTSGRYTGELFF. CDR3 sequence (DNA): TGCGCCAGCAGCGGGACTAGCGGGAGATATACCGGGGAGCTGTTTTTT.

CDR3 DNA: TGTGCCAGCAGCCCCCGGGACAGGGATCTCAATGAGCAGTTCTTC. Translation gives CASSPRDRDLNEQFF. The chain carries TRBV7-2 and TRBJ2-1, with 9 bases lining up with TRBD1. Trimming cost V 5 bases and J 6 bases; bases outside gene matches: 8. CDR1 and CDR2 from the germline V gene are SGHTA and FQGNSA. CDR3 length: 15 residues.

This clone appeared once. V gene TRBV5-6 combines with J gene TRBJ2-7, with 7 bases matching TRBD2. CDR1 and CDR2 (germline): SGHDT, YYEEEE. CDR3 length: 14 amino acids. The ends lost 1 base at V and 4 bases at J; junction bases unmatched: 5. DNA for the CDR3: TGTGCCAGCAGCTTGTGGGGGGGTGCATACGAGCAGTACTTC. It translates to CASSLWGGAYEQYF.

The rearrangement uses TRBV4-3 and TRBJ1-5, with 7 bases aligning to TRBD1. This CDR3 is 15 amino acids long. Germline V gene sequence: CDR1 LGHNA, CDR2 YSLEER. V was pared by 1 base and J by 6 bases, with 6 bases of the junction left unmatched. CDR3 bases: TGCGCCAGCAGCCAAGTACTACAGGGGTCTCAGCCCCAGCATTTT. This encodes CASSQVLQGSQPQHF.

This clone showed up just once. This chain uses TRBV5-6 with TRBJ2-5; D assignment may be TRBD1 or TRBD2 (5 bases each). The CDR3 length is 13 residues. The V end was cut by 3 bases, the J end by 4 bases, with 10 bases between. CDR1 is SGHDT and CDR2 is YYEEEE in the germline V gene. CDR3 nucleotides: TGTGCCAGCAGCTCTGGGGGAATAGAGACCCAGTACTTC. Translation gives CASSSGGIETQYF.

The gene calls are TRBV19 and TRBJ1-2; no reliable D call. The V gene's germline CDR1 is LNHDA and CDR2 SQIVND (reference sequence). The CDR3 totals 17 residues. V was pared by 4 bases and J by 5 bases, with 23 bases between. The CDR3 DNA follows: TGTGCCAGTAGTACCCCCGGGGATAAAGCAACCCGTTATGGCTACACCTTC. As protein: CASSTPGDKATRYGYTF.

In nucleotides, the CDR3 is TGCGCCAGCAGCTTGATTTCGGGTTTCGAGACCCAGTACTTC. Translating it yields CASSLISGFETQYF. The chain joins TRBV5-1 to TRBJ2-5, with no clear D. V was pared by 1 base and J by 5 bases, with 12 bases between. Germline loops: CDR1 SGHRS, CDR2 YFSETQ. This CDR3 spans 14 amino acids.

V and J are TRBV7-3 and TRBJ2-1; perhaps D is TRBD1 or TRBD2 (5 bases each). Germline loops: CDR1 SGHTA, CDR2 FQGTGA. The V gene lost 5 bases and the J gene lost 4 bases, with 18 bases spanning the gap. The CDR3 sequence is 16 residues long. Written as DNA, the CDR3 is TGTGCCAGCAGCCCCCTTGGGGGAGAGAGGTACAATGAGCAGTTCTTC. This gives the protein CASSPLGGERYNEQFF.

The rearrangement links TRBV20-1 to TRBJ1-4; no clear D. Germline V CDR1 and CDR2: DFQATT, SNEGSKA (reference sequence). Between the trimmed V and J ends, which lost 3 bases and 6 bases, there was a span of 8 bases. The CDR3 covers 12 residues. The CDR3 region is CSASTGYEKLFF. The CDR3 nucleotides read TGCAGTGCTAGTACGGGGTATGAAAAACTGTTTTTT.

The chain uses TRBV28 and TRBJ2-1; 14 bases fit TRBD2. The V gene's germline CDR1 is MDHEN and CDR2 SYDVKM. The CDR3 covers 19 residues. V trimming: 4 bases; J trimming: 7 bases; junction bases outside the gene matches: 15. In DNA, the CDR3 is TGTGCCAGCAGTTCTCCGAACATCTCGGGGACTAGCGGGAGAAATGAGCAGTTCTTC. Translation gives CASSSPNISGTSGRNEQFF.

The CDR3 nucleotides are TGTGCCAGCAGCCCAGGGCGAGGGAACACTGAAGCTTTCTTT. Translated, it gives CASSPGRGNTEAFF. The chain has TRBV28 and TRBJ1-1; TRBD1 might be the D (5 bases). The V gene's germline CDR1 is MDHEN and CDR2 SYDVKM. V was pared by 6 bases and J by 1 base, with 12 bases between. The CDR3 has 14 amino acids.

V is TRBV7-6 and J is TRBJ2-1; 13 bases agree with TRBD2. Germline V lookup: CDR1 SGHVS, CDR2 FNYEAQ. The CDR3 runs 16 residues. V shed 4 bases, J shed 4 bases, and the junction held 4 bases outside the gene matches. Here the CDR3 reads CASSYGLAGEYNEQFF. The CDR3 DNA reads TGTGCCAGCAGCTACGGACTAGCGGGAGAGTACAATGAGCAGTTCTTC. The complete variable domain, with remaining parts taken from reference TRBV7-6 and TRBJ2-1, reads GAGVSQSPRYKVTKRGQDVALRCDPISGHVSLYWYRQALGQGPEFLTYFNYEAQQDKSGLPNDRFSAERPEGSISTLTIQRTEQRDSAMYRCASSYGLAGEYNEQFFGPGTRLTVL.

J is TRBJ2-7 and V is TRBV5-6; possibly TRBD1 for D (6 bases). The germline CDR1 and CDR2 sequences are SGHDT and YYEEEE. The V end was cut by 5 bases, the J end by 5 bases, with 14 bases between. The CDR3 has 13 residues. The CDR3 reads CASRPDSSNEQYF. For the CDR3, the DNA is TGTGCCAGCAGGCCGGACAGCTCGAACGAGCAGTACTTC.

The rearrangement links TRBV27 to TRBJ1-6, with D unclear. CDR3 length: 14 residues. In germline, CDR1 is MNHEY, CDR2 SMNVEV (reference sequence). The V end was cut by 5 bases, the J end by 7 bases, with 12 bases between. The DNA for the CDR3 is TGTGCCAGCAGTCAGACACTAGAGAATTCACCCCTCCACTTT. It is translated as CASSQTLENSPLHF.

The rearrangement joins TRBV27 to TRBJ2-3; a weak D match, TRBD2 (5 bases). Germline CDR1 MNHEY, CDR2 SMNVEV (reference sequence). V was trimmed by 6 bases and J by 5 bases, leaving 18 bases between them. This CDR3 spans 15 amino acids. For the CDR3, the DNA is TGTGCCAGCAGGGCGAGGGCCAGGTGGGGAGATACGCAGTATTTT. It encodes CASRARARWGDTQYF.

This clone was observed once. This chain uses TRBV30 with TRBJ1-1; 8 nucleotides agree with TRBD1. This CDR3 has 15 residues. Per germline, CDR1 GTSNPN and CDR2 SVGIG (reference sequence). Losses at the gene ends were 3 bases for V and 3 bases for J; bases not matched to a gene: 9. DNA of the CDR3: TGTGCCTGGAGCGACGGTACAGGGGGGCACACTGAAGCTTTCTTT. It encodes CAWSDGTGGHTEAFF.

The chain uses TRBV12-5 and TRBJ1-6; a weak D match, TRBD1 (5 bases). The CDR3 has 12 amino acids. Trimming stripped 4 bases from V and 7 bases from J, with 5 bases between. CDR1 is LGHNT and CDR2 is FRNRAP in the germline V gene. The CDR3 spells CASGWGNSPLHF. CDR3 nucleotide sequence: TGTGCTAGTGGTTGGGGGAATTCACCCCTCCACTTT.

This clone was observed a few times. This chain connects TRBV10-1 to TRBJ1-1, with D uncertain. From germline, CDR1 is WNHNN and CDR2 SYGVQD (reference sequence). Trimming left V 3 bases short and J 6 bases short, with 11 bases between. This CDR3 is 13 amino acids long. The CDR3 coding sequence is TGCGCCAGCAGTGAATCGGTTGGAGCTGAAGCTTTCTTT. As protein: CASSESVGAEAFF.

V usage is TRBV4-1 and J usage is TRBJ2-3; D call uncertain. Trimming left V 4 bases short and J 1 base short, with 3 bases between. Per the germline V gene, CDR1 is MGHRA and CDR2 is YSYEKL. The CDR3 length is 12 residues. The CDR3 is CASSLRTDTQYF. DNA of the CDR3: TGCGCCAGCAGCCTCCGCACAGATACGCAGTATTTT.

This rearrangement joins TRBV6-2 or TRBV6-3 to TRBJ2-1; D call uncertain. The CDR3 sequence is 12 residues long. V was pared by 5 bases and J by 7 bases, with 9 bases between. Germline CDR1 and CDR2: MNHEY and SVGEGT. The CDR3 DNA reads as TGTGCCAGCAGTCGGATGGTAAATGAGCAGTTCTTC. This gives the protein CASSRMVNEQFF.

The chain carries TRBV28 and TRBJ2-7, with TRBD2 identical over 10 bases. V was pared by 6 bases and J by 2 bases, with 10 bases of the junction left unmatched. There are 16 residues in the CDR3. Germline V gene lookup returns CDR1 MDHEN and CDR2 SYDVKM. Here the CDR3 reads CASRSKTSGFPYEQYF. The CDR3 DNA follows: TGTGCCAGCAGATCGAAGACTAGCGGGTTCCCCTACGAGCAGTACTTC.

The V gene is TRBV7-8, the J gene TRBJ2-2; D call uncertain. V dropped 5 bases and J dropped 1 base, with 11 bases sitting between them. This CDR3 is built from 15 residues. Germline CDR1 SGHVS, CDR2 FQNEAQ. In nucleotides, the CDR3 is TGTGCCAGCAGCCGTTTGTCAGGGAACACCGGGGAGCTGTTTTTT. The encoded protein is CASSRLSGNTGELFF. The full variable domain, with the rest looked up from reference TRBV7-8 and TRBJ2-2, is GAGVSQSPRYKVAKRGQDVALRCDPISGHVSLFWYQQALGQGPEFLTYFQNEAQLDKSGLPSDRFFAERPEGSVSTLKIQRTQQEDSAVYLCASSRLSGNTGELFFGEGSRLTVL.

The chain employs TRBV28 and TRBJ2-7; 7 bases are shared with TRBD2. The CDR3 runs 14 residues. Trimming cost V 3 bases and J 1 base; bases outside gene matches: 3. CDR1 and CDR2 (germline): MDHEN, SYDVKM. For the CDR3, the DNA is TGTGCCAGCAGTTTGACTAGCTATTCCTACGAGCAGTACTTC. Amino acid sequence: CASSLTSYSYEQYF.